Below are 31 T cell receptor beta chains sequenced from a single sample in a study of T-cell memory formation after mild COVID-19. TCRdb analysed the 5' RACE reads with MiXCR anew, one entry per CDR3 protein. The data show roughly 500,000 distinct CDR3 sequences, about a fifth seen once. What was sequenced was PBMCs or a T cell subset sorted from them (not recorded which). The receptor source for this set is an adult woman who had mild COVID-19 (a few samples of this study predate the infection). Cell type and time point are not known.

The gene calls are TRBV7-9 and TRBJ2-3; D unclear. Germline V gene data show CDR1 as SEHNR and CDR2 as FQNEAQ (reference sequence). The CDR3 runs 11 residues. Trimming removed 5 bases at V and 6 bases at J, with 6 bases between. CDR3 in amino acids: CASSMVDTQYF. In DNA, the CDR3 is TGTGCCAGCAGCATGGTGGATACGCAGTATTTT. Full variable domain (remainder filled in from reference TRBV7-9 and TRBJ2-3): DTGVSQNPRHKITKRGQNVTFRCDPISEHNRLYWYRQTLGQGPEFLTYFQNEAQLEKSRLLSDRFSAERPKGSFSTLEIQRTEQGDSAMYLCASSMVDTQYFGPGTRLTVL.

Only a few counts were recorded for this clonotype. This chain joins TRBV7-9 and TRBJ2-5; 11 bases are shared with TRBD2. CDR1 is SEHNR and CDR2 is FQNEAQ in the germline V gene (reference sequence). The V segment lost 4 bases and the J segment 1 base; nucleotides outside the gene matches: 5. CDR3 size: 16 residues. The CDR3 DNA reads TGTGCCAGCAGCTCACCTAGCGGGAGGCCCCAAGAGACCCAGTACTTC. This sequence encodes CASSSPSGRPQETQYF.

The CDR3 protein is CASSVGWIRGHEQFF. CDR3 nucleotide sequence: TGTGCCAGCAGCGTAGGCTGGATTAGGGGCCATGAGCAGTTCTTC. The chain recombines TRBV9 with TRBJ2-1; TRBD1 might be the D (5 bases). Per the germline V gene, CDR1 is SGDLS and CDR2 is YYNGEE. Trimming removed 0 bases from V and 8 bases from J, with 15 bases in between. The CDR3 contains 15 residues.

The chain is built from TRBV3-1 and TRBJ2-7; D assignment may be TRBD1 or TRBD2 (6 bases each). This CDR3 spans 16 amino acids. V lost 1 base and J lost 0, with 13 bases in between. CDR1 and CDR2 (germline): LGHDT, YNNKEL (reference sequence). For the CDR3, the DNA is TGTGCCAGCAGCCAAGGAGGGGGACTGGCCTCCTACGAGCAGTACTTC. Translating gives CASSQGGGLASYEQYF.

The CDR3 loop is CATSEGTGELFF. The CDR3 DNA reads TGTGCCACCAGTGAAGGCACCGGGGAGCTGTTTTTT. V usage is TRBV24-1 and J usage is TRBJ2-2; D remains unclear. V lost 4 bases and J lost 4, with 3 bases in between. The CDR3 is 12 amino acids. CDR1 and CDR2 from the germline V gene are KGHDR and SFDVKD.

V is TRBV20-1 and J is TRBJ2-3; TRBD2 matches 8 bases. Trimming at V came to 5 bases and at J to 3 bases, leaving 4 bases not matched to a gene. Germline CDR1 is DFQATT and CDR2 is SNEGSKA (reference sequence). The CDR3 spans 13 residues. The CDR3 region is CSAPPGGTDTQYF. The CDR3, as DNA: TGCAGTGCTCCCCCGGGGGGGACAGATACGCAGTATTTT.

The chain is built from TRBV5-1 and TRBJ1-3, with D uncertain. This CDR3 has 17 residues. Trimming removed 1 base at V and 0 bases at J, with 14 bases between. Germline values: CDR1 SGHRS, CDR2 YFSETQ. The CDR3, as DNA: TGCGCCAGCAGCTTGATTGGGCTGAAGAGCTCTGGAAACACCATATATTTT. Amino acids: CASSLIGLKSSGNTIYF.

This rearrangement joins TRBV18 to TRBJ2-3; 11 nucleotides agree with TRBD2. There are 17 residues in the CDR3. Per the germline V gene, CDR1 is KGHSH and CDR2 is LQKENI. Trimming removed 4 bases from V and 4 bases from J; junction bases left unmatched: 10. The CDR3 loop is CASSQQGLAGASDTQYF. The CDR3, as DNA: TGTGCCAGCTCACAACAAGGACTAGCGGGTGCATCAGATACGCAGTATTTT.

The chain uses TRBV12-3 or TRBV12-4 and TRBJ1-2; TRBD1 matches at 9 bases. V lost 7 bases to trimming and J lost 6 bases; unmatched junction nucleotides: 6. This CDR3 spans 13 amino acids. The CDR3 is CASTGTGIDGYTF. CDR3 nucleotides: TGTGCCAGCACTGGGACAGGGATCGATGGCTACACCTTC.

V is TRBV24-1 and J is TRBJ2-2; 13 positions agree with TRBD2. V lost 12 bases and J lost 6; bases outside the gene matches: 3. The CDR3 loop spans 13 amino acids. The germline V gene encodes CDR1 KGHDR and CDR2 SFDVKD. In nucleotides, the CDR3 is TGTGCCGCTACTAGCGGGAGGGCCGGGGAGCTGTTTTTT. Translation: CAATSGRAGELFF.

The V gene is TRBV5-1, the J gene TRBJ2-7; 9 bases match TRBD1. Looked up from germline, CDR1 is SGHRS and CDR2 is YFSETQ. The ends lost 5 bases at V and 1 base at J; junction bases unmatched: 10. CDR3 length: 16 residues. The CDR3 region is CASSPLGQGPSYEQYF. The CDR3 DNA reads TGCGCCAGCAGTCCACTGGGACAGGGACCTTCCTACGAGCAGTACTTC.

The CDR3 spells CASSLDPHGEQYF. The CDR3 DNA sequence: TGTGCCAGCAGCTTGGATCCGCACGGCGAGCAGTACTTC. The chain combines TRBV5-5 with TRBJ2-7; D unclear. The V gene lost 0 bases and the J gene lost 6 bases, with 10 bases spanning the gap. This CDR3 comprises 13 residues. Germline V gene sequence: CDR1 SGHKS, CDR2 YYEKEE (reference sequence).

A few counts support this clonotype. The chain recombines TRBV15 with TRBJ2-5, with a weak D call TRBD2 (7 bases). The germline V gene encodes CDR1 LNHNV and CDR2 YYDKDF (reference sequence). Trimming pared 3 bases from V and 4 bases from J, leaving 18 bases between. This CDR3 has 16 residues. The CDR3 nucleotides read TGTGCCACCAGCAGTATCACAGTCGGGGGGCGAGAGACCCAGTACTTC. Translated, it gives CATSSITVGGRETQYF. The full variable domain, rest sourced from reference TRBV15 and TRBJ2-5, is DAMVIQNPRYQVTQFGKPVTLSCSQTLNHNVMYWYQQKSSQAPKLLFHYYDKDFNNEADTPDNFQSRRPNTSFCFLDIRSPGLGDTAMYLCATSSITVGGRETQYFGPGTRLLVL.

This clonotype was found a few times. V usage is TRBV2 and J usage is TRBJ2-1; D is possibly TRBD1 (5 bases). Germline V lookup: CDR1 SNHLY, CDR2 FYNNEI. The CDR3 length is 13 residues. The ends were cut back, 5 bases at V and 7 bases at J, with 12 bases in the middle. DNA for the CDR3: TGTGCCAGCAGTTGGGGCCGAGGTAATGAGCAGTTCTTC. Translated: CASSWGRGNEQFF.

The chain employs TRBV18 and TRBJ1-1; D uncertain. The CDR3 consists of 17 residues. Germline CDR1 and CDR2: KGHSH and LQKENI. V lost 3 bases and J 1 base, leaving 18 bases between the germline ends. The CDR3 bases are TGTGCCAGCTCACCTTTAATTGGAGCAACGTCGAACACTGAAGCTTTCTTT. This codes for CASSPLIGATSNTEAFF.

This chain connects TRBV28 to TRBJ2-2; TRBD1 might be the D (7 bases). There are 15 residues in the CDR3. Trimming shortened V by 5 bases and J by 6 bases, and 16 bases separated the two germline ends. Germline-derived CDR1 and CDR2 are MDHEN and SYDVKM. CDR3 sequence (DNA): TGTGCCAGCAGTCCCCTGGAGGGGGCCGCCGGGGAGCTGTTTTTT. Its protein product is CASSPLEGAAGELFF.

The rearrangement uses TRBV10-3 and TRBJ1-5; D unclear. CDR3 length: 13 amino acids. Germline CDR1 ENHRY, CDR2 SYGVKD. V was trimmed by 3 bases and J by 5 bases, leaving 8 bases between them. DNA of the CDR3: TGTGCCATCAGTGAAGGTTTTGATCAGCCCCAGCATTTT. It is translated as CAISEGFDQPQHF.

The J gene is TRBJ1-6, the V gene TRBV9; 7 bases map to TRBD1. This CDR3 is built from 15 residues. Germline values: CDR1 SGDLS, CDR2 YYNGEE. With V trimmed by 2 bases and J by 10 bases, 9 bases remained unmatched. CDR3 sequence: CASSVGQVFRSPLHF. CDR3 nucleotide sequence: TGTGCCAGCAGCGTCGGACAGGTTTTTAGATCACCCCTCCACTTT.

The J gene is TRBJ2-3, the V gene TRBV4-2, with 7 nucleotides matching TRBD2. The junction had 11 bases not matched to a gene; V was cut back by 0 bases and J by 2 bases. CDR1 and CDR2 from the germline V gene are LGHNA and YNFKEQ. This CDR3 contains 18 residues. The CDR3 DNA reads as TGTGCCAGCAGCCAAGATAGGAGAAGGCGGGAGCTCACAGATACGCAGTATTTT. Protein sequence: CASSQDRRRRELTDTQYF.

The rearrangement joins TRBV6-1 to TRBJ1-5; D is unresolved. The germline V gene has CDR1 MNHNS and CDR2 SASEGT. There are 14 residues in the CDR3. The V gene lost 3 bases and the J gene lost 2 bases, with 8 bases spanning the gap. CDR3 bases: TGTGCCAGCAGTGACGGAGCCCGCAATCAGCCCCAGCATTTT. This sequence encodes CASSDGARNQPQHF.

This clonotype has more than one count but fewer than ten. CDR3 coding DNA: TGTGCCAGCAGTTACTCCCCTTTAATCACGAGAGGAAACACCATATATTTT. It is translated as CASSYSPLITRGNTIYF. The rearrangement joins TRBV6-6 to TRBJ1-3; D gene unclear. The CDR3 is 17 amino acids. Trimming cost V 0 bases and J 4 bases, with 16 bases left between them. The V gene's germline CDR1 is MNHNY and CDR2 SVGAGI (reference sequence).

This clonotype was counted between two and nine times. The chain has TRBV20-1 and TRBJ2-7; no definite D call. Trimming left V 2 bases short and J 2 bases short, with 10 bases between. The V gene's germline CDR1 is DFQATT and CDR2 SNEGSKA (reference sequence). CDR3 size: 13 residues. CDR3 bases: TGCAGTGCTAGATTGGACGGCCCCTACGAGCAGTACTTC. This translates into CSARLDGPYEQYF.

In its sample, this clonotype was seen a few times. The DNA of the CDR3 is TGTGCCAGCAGTCCTCTCGGACAGGGGGGTAAAGCTGAAGCTTTCTTT. Translating it yields CASSPLGQGGKAEAFF. The rearrangement joins TRBV6-2 or TRBV6-3 to TRBJ1-1; 10 nucleotides align to TRBD1. The CDR3 is 16 amino acids. CDR1 is MNHEY, CDR2 SVGEGT, per germline. After removal of 5 bases from V and 6 bases from J, the junction contained 12 bases not matched to a gene.

The CDR3 DNA sequence: TGTGCCAGCAGTGAAGCCCCGACTAGCGGAGAGCAGTTCTTC. This translates into CASSEAPTSGEQFF. This chain joins TRBV2 and TRBJ2-1; 9 bases align to TRBD2. Germline loops: CDR1 SNHLY, CDR2 FYNNEI. The CDR3 sequence is 14 residues long. After removal of 0 bases from V and 10 bases from J, the junction contained 4 bases not matched to a gene.

Only a few counts were recorded for this clonotype. The chain combines TRBV5-1 with TRBJ2-1, with 8 bases matching TRBD2. Germline V gene data show CDR1 as SGHRS and CDR2 as YFSETQ. J gave up 4 bases and V 6 bases, and 9 bases lay outside the gene matches. This CDR3 is 15 amino acids long. The CDR3 DNA is TGCGCCAGCACTCCCAGCGGGAGTCAGTACAATGAGCAGTTCTTC. It encodes CASTPSGSQYNEQFF.

The V gene is TRBV12-3 or TRBV12-4, the J gene TRBJ2-1; a possible D gene is TRBD2 (6 bases). With 6 bases removed from V and 8 bases from J, the gap between germline ends came to 20 bases. The CDR3 sequence is 15 residues long. The CDR3 DNA reads as TGTGCCAGCAGGCCCCCAGCGGGTGTTTTTGATGAGCAGTTCTTC. This encodes CASRPPAGVFDEQFF.

The gene calls are TRBV5-5 and TRBJ1-2, with 7 nucleotides matching TRBD1. The CDR3 consists of 17 residues. The junction had 9 bases not matched to a gene; V was cut back by 1 base and J by 0 bases. Germline CDR1 and CDR2: SGHKS and YYEKEE (reference sequence). CDR3 sequence reads: CASSLIEQGPPNYGYTF. As DNA, the CDR3 is TGTGCCAGCAGCTTGATAGAACAGGGGCCTCCTAACTATGGCTACACCTTC.

This clonotype was found once. A read error may account for a junction end that differs from germline. This chain links TRBV7-8 with TRBJ2-3, with 7 nucleotides matching TRBD2. The CDR3 length is 12 residues. Germline CDR1 is SGHVS and CDR2 is FQNEAQ. In nucleotides, the CDR3 is TGTGCCAGCAGCTTAGCGGCGGGAGCATGCCGTTTT. Translating gives CASSLAAGACRF.

This chain connects TRBV6-6 to TRBJ2-7; 8 bases map to TRBD1. The CDR3 is made up of 13 amino acids. The trim removed 8 bases at V and 5 bases at J, leaving 8 bases unmatched. Germline CDR1 and CDR2: MNHNY and SVGAGI (reference sequence). The CDR3 DNA follows: TGTGCCAGCGATGACTCAGGGGGCGACGAGCAGTACTTC. Protein: CASDDSGGDEQYF.

The rearrangement joins TRBV7-9 to TRBJ1-1; D is ambiguous. The ends were cut back, 3 bases at V and 1 base at J, with 9 bases in the middle. Germline-derived CDR1 and CDR2 are SEHNR and FQNEAQ (reference sequence). The CDR3 runs to 14 residues. The CDR3 loop reads CASSFREGNTEAFF. The CDR3 DNA follows: TGTGCCAGCAGCTTCCGGGAGGGGAACACTGAAGCTTTCTTT.

This clonotype was counted only a few times. This chain connects TRBV5-1 to TRBJ1-1; D possibly corresponds to TRBD1 (5 bases). Germline V gene data show CDR1 as SGHRS and CDR2 as YFSETQ. CDR3 length: 16 residues. Deletions cut 0 bases from V and 4 bases from J, with 16 bases between. The CDR3 DNA sequence: TGCGCCAGCAGCTTGGGGGGCGGGGACGGGACCACTGAAGCTTTCTTT. Protein sequence: CASSLGGGDGTTEAFF.